This is a list of T cell receptor beta chains from one sample in a study of blood T cell repertoires in COVID-19. The assay was immunoSEQ multiplex PCR, and TCRdb's table has in-frame clones only and misses some. Of a few hundred thousand clones listed, approximately 90% were seen once; the top ten hold over 9.5%. Sequencing used peripheral blood. The receptors here all came from a woman in her late teens or twenties who had recovered from COVID-19. CDR3s include the opening cysteine and the closing phenylalanine or tryptophan. D genes are given only for firm matches. Rows give clone size only sometimes, using once, few, many, or a class for an expanded clone.

cdr3_length,j_call,clone_size,d_call,v_call,cdr3_aa,cdr3_nt
11,TRBJ1-1,once,-,TRBV20-1,CSARLGAEAFF,TGCAGTGCTAGACTAGGGGCTGAAGCTTTCTTT
13,TRBJ1-1,-,-,TRBV6-5,CASSYSSTGEAFF,TGTGCCAGCAGTTACTCAAGCACAGGTGAAGCTTTCTTT
15,TRBJ1-1,-,-,TRBV19,CASSSPGGLGTEAFF,TGTGCCAGTAGTTCTCCCGGGGGTTTGGGAACTGAAGCTTTCTTT
16,TRBJ1-4,-,-,TRBV6-6,CASSSHPGFENEKLFF,TGTGCCAGCAGTTCCCACCCGGGATTCGAGAATGAAAAACTGTTTTTT
16,TRBJ2-3,-,-,TRBV7-6,CASSLVSRAQGDTQYF,TGTGCCAGCAGCTTAGTTTCCAGGGCCCAAGGAGATACGCAGTATTTT
13,TRBJ2-2,-,TRBD1,TRBV2,CASLQGEIGELFF,TGTGCCAGCCTACAGGGGGAAATCGGGGAGCTGTTTTTT
16,TRBJ2-1,-,TRBD2,TRBV11-2,CASSSRWAGGGNEQFF,TGTGCCAGCAGCTCTAGGTGGGCGGGAGGGGGGAATGAGCAGTTCTTC
14,TRBJ1-1,once,-,TRBV4-1,CASSQGQGGPEAFF,TGCGCCAGCAGCCAAGGCCAGGGAGGTCCCGAAGCTTTCTTT
15,TRBJ1-2,once,TRBD1,TRBV5-4,CASSRATGVDYGYTF,TGTGCCAGCAGCCGTGCGACAGGGGTGGACTATGGCTACACCTTC
16,TRBJ1-2,-,-,TRBV4-1,CASSQDNLRGSYGYTF,TGCGCCAGCAGCCAAGACAATCTCAGGGGTTCTTATGGCTACACCTTC
14,TRBJ2-2,-,-,TRBV7-9,CASSPEGVAGELFF,TGTGCCAGCAGCCCGGAAGGGGTTGCCGGGGAGCTGTTTTTT
16,TRBJ2-1,once,TRBD2,TRBV4-2,CASSHVRTSLMNEQFF,TGTGCCAGCAGCCATGTTAGGACTAGTTTGATGAATGAGCAGTTCTTC
13,TRBJ1-1,few,TRBD1,TRBV9,CASSPDRAPGAFF,TGTGCCAGCAGCCCCGACAGGGCCCCGGGAGCTTTCTTT
16,TRBJ2-1,-,TRBD2,TRBV4-2,CASTGDGTSGRNEQFF,TGTGCCAGCACCGGAGATGGGACTAGCGGGAGAAATGAGCAGTTCTTC
10,TRBJ1-4,-,-,TRBV7-9,CASSSQELFF,TGTGCCAGCAGCTCCCAGGAACTGTTTTTT